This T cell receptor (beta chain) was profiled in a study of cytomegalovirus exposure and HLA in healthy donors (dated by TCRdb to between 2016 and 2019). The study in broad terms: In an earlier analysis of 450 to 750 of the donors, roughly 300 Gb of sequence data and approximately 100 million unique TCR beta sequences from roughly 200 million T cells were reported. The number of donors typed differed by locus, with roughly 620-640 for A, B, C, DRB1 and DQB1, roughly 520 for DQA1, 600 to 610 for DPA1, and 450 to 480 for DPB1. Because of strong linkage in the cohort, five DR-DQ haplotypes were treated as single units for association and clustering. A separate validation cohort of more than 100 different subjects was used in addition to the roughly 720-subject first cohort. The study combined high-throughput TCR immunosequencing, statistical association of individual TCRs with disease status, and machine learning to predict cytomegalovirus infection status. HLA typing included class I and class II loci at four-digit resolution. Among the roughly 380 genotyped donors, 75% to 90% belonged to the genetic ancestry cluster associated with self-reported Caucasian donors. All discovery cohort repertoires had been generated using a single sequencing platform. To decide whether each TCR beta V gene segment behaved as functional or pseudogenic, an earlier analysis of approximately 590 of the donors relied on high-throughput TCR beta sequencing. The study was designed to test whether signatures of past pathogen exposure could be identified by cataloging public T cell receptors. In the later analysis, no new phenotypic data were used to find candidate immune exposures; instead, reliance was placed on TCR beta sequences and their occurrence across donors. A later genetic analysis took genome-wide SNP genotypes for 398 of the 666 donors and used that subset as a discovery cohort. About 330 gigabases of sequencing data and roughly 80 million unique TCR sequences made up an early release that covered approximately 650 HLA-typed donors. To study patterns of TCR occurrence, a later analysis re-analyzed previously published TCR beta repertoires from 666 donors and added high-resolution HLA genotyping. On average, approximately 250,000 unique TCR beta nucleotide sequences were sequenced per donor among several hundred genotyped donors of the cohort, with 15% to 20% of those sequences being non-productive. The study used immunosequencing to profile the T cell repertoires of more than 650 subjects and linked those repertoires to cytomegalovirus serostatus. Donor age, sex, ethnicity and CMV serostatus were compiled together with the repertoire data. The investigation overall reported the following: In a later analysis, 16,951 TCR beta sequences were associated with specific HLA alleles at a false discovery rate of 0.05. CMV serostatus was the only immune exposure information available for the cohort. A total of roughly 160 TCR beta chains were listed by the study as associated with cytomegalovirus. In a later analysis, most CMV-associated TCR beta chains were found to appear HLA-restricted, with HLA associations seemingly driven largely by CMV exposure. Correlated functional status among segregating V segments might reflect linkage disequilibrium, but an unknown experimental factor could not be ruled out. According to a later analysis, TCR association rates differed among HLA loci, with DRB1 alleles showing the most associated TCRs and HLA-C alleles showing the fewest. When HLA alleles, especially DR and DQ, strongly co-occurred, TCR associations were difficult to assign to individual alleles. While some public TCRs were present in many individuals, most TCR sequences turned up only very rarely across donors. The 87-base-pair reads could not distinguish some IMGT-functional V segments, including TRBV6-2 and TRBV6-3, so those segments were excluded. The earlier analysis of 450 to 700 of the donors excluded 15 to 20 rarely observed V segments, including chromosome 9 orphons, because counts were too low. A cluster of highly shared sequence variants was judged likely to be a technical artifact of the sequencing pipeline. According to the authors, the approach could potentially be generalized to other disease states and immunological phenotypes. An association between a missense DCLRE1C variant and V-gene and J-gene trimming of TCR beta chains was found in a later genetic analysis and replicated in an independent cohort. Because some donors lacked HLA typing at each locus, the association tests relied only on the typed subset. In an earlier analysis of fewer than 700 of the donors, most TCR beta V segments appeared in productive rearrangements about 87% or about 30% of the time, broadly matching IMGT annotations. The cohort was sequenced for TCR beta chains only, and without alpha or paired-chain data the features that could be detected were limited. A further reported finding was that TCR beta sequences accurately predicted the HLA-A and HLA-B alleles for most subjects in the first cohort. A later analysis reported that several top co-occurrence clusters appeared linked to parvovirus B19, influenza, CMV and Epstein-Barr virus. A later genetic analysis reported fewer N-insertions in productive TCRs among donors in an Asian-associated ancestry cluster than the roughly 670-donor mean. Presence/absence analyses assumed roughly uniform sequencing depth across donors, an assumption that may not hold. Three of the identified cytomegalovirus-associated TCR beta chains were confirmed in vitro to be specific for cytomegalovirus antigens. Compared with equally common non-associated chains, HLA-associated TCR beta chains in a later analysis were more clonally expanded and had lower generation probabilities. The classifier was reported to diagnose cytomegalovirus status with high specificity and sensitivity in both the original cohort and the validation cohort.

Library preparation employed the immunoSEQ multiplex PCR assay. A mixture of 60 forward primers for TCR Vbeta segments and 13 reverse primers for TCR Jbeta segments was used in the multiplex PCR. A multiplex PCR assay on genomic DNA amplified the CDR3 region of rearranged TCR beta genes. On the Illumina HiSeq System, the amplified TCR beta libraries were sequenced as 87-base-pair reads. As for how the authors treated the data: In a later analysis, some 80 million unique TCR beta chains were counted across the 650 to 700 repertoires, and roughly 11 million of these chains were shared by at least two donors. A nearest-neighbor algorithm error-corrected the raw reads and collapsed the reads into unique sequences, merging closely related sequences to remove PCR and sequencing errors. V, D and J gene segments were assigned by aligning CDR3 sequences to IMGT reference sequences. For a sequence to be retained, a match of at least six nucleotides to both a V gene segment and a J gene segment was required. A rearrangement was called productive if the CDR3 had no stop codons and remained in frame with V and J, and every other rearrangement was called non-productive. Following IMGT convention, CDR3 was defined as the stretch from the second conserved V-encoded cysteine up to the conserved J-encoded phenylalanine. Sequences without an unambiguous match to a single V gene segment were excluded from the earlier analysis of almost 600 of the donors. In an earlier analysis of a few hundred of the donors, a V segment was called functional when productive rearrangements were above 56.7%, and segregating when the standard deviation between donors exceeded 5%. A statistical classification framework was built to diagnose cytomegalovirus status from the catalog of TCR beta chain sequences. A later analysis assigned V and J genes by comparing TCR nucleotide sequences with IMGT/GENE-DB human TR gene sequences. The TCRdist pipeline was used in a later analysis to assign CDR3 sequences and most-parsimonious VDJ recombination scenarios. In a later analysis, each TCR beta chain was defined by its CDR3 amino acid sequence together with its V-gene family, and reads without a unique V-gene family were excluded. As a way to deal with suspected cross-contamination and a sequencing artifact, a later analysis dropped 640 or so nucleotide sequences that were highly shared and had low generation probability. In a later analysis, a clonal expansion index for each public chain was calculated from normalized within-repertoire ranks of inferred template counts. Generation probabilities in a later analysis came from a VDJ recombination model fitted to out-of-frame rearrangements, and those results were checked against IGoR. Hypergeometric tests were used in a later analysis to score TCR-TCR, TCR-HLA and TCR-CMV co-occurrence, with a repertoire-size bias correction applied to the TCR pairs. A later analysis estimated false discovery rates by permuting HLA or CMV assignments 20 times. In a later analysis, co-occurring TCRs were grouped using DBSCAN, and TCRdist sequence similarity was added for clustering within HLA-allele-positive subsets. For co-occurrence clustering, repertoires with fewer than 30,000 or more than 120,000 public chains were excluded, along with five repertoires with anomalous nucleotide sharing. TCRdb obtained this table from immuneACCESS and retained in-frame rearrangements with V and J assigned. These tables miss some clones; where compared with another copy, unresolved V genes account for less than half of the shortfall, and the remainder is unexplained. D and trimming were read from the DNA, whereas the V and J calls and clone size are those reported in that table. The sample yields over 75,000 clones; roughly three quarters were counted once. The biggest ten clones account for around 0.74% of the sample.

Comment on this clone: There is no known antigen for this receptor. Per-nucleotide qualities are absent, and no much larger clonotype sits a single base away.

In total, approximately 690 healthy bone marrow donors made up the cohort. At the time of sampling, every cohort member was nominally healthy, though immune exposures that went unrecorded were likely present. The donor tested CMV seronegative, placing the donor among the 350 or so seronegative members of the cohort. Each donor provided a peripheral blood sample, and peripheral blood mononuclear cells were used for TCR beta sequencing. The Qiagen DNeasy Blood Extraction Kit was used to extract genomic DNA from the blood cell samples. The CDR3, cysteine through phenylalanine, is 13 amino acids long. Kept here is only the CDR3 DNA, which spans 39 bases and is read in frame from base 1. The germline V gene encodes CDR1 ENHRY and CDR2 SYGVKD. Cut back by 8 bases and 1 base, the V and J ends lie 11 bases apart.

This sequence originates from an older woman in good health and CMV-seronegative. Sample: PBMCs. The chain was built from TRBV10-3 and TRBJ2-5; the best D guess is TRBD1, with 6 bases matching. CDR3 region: CAIDTGIQETQYF. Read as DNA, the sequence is TGTGCCATCGACACAGGGATCCAAGAGACCCAGTACTTC.